The present TCR beta chain was sequenced within a study of cytomegalovirus exposure and HLA in healthy donors. Primers included in the PCR were 60 Vbeta and 13 Jbeta primers. Here immunoSEQ multiplex PCR was the method, and the copy in TCRdb shows in-frame clones only, minus some. Of fewer than 110,000 clones listed, 85% to 90% are singletons. Study results and caveats: Later analysis associated a missense DCLRE1C variant with TCR beta V- and J-gene trimming. One later analysis reportedly identified an Asian-associated ancestry cluster that showed fewer N-insertions than the roughly 620-donor mean.

Concerning this clone: Its antigen is not identified.

The sequencing input was PBMCs. This receptor was taken from a man aged 30 to 39 in good health and CMV-seronegative.

In DNA form, the CDR3 reads TGTGCCAGCACCTTAGGTGGGGGCGCAGGGAGCACTGAAGCTTTCTTT. Its translation: CASTLGGGAGSTEAFF. The chain links TRBV9 to TRBJ1-1; possible D gene TRBD1, 6 bases. Germline loops: CDR1 SGDLS, CDR2 YYNGEE. Trimming took 6 bases from V and 4 from J, leaving 22 bases between them. The CDR3 loop spans 16 amino acids.